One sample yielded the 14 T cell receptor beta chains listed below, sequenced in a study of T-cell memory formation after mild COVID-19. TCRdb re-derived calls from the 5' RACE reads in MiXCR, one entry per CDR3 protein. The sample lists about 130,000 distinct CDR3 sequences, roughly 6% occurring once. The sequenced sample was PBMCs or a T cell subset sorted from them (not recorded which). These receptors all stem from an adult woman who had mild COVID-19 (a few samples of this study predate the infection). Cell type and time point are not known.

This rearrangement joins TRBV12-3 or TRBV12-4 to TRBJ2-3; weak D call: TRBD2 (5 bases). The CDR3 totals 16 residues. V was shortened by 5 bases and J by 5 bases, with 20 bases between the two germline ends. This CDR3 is CASSPPPTSGQDTQYF. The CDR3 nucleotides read TGTGCCAGCAGTCCTCCGCCAACTAGTGGGCAAGATACGCAGTATTTT.

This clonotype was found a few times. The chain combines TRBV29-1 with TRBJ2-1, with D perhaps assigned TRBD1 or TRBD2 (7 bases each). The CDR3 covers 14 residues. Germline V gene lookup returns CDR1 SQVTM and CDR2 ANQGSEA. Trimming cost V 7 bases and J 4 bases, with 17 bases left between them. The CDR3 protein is CSASGGAVYNEQFF. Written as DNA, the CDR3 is TGCAGCGCCTCAGGGGGGGCAGTATACAATGAGCAGTTCTTC.

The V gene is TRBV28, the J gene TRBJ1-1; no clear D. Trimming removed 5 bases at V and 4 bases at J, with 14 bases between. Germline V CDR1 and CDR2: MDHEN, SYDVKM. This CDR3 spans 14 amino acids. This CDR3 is CASSLDNVGTEAFF. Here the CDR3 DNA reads TGTGCCAGCAGTCTGGATAACGTGGGCACTGAAGCTTTCTTT.

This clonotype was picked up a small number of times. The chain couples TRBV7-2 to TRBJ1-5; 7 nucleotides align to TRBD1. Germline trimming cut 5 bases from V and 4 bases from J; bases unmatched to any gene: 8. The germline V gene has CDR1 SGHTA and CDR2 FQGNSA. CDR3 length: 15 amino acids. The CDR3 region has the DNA TGTGCCAGCAGCCCCGGACAGGTTGGGAATCAGCCCCAGCATTTT. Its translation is CASSPGQVGNQPQHF.

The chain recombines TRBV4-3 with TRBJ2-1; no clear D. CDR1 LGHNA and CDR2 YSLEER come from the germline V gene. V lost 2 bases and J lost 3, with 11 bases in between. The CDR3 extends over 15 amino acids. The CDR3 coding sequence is TGCGCCAGCAGCCAAAGAGCGTCCTACTACAATGAGCAGTTCTTC. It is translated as CASSQRASYYNEQFF.

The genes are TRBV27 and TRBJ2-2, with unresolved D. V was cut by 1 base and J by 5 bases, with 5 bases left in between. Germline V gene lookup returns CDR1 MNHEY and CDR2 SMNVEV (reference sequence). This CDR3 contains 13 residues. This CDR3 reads CASSLWRTGELFF. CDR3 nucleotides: TGTGCCAGCAGTTTATGGCGGACCGGGGAGCTGTTTTTT.

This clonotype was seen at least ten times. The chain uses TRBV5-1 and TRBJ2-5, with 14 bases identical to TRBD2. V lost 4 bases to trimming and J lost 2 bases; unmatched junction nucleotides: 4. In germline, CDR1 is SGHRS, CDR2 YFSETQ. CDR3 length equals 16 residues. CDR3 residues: CASSPGTSGGQETQYF. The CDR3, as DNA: TGCGCCAGCAGCCCGGGGACTAGCGGGGGTCAAGAGACCCAGTACTTC.

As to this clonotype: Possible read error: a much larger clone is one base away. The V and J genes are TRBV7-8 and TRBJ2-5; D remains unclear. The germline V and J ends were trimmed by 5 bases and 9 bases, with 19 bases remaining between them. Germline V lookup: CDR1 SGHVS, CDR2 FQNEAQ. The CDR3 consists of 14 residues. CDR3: CASSPWTTGPPQYF. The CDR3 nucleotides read TGTGCCAGCAGCCCCTGGACGACTGGCCCGCCCCAGTACTTC.

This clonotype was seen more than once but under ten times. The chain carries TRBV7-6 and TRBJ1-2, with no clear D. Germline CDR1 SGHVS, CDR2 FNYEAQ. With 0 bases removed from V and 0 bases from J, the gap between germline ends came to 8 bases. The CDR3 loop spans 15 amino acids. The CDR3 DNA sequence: TGTGCCAGCAGCTTAGCCCCGGTAGCTAACTATGGCTACACCTTC. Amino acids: CASSLAPVANYGYTF.

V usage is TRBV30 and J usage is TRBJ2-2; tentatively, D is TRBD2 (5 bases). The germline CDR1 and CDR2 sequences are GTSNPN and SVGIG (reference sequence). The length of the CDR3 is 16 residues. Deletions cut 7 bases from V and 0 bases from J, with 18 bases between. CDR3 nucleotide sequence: TGTGCCTCCGATGCTCCGGGGTCTCCGAACACCGGGGAGCTGTTTTTT. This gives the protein CASDAPGSPNTGELFF.

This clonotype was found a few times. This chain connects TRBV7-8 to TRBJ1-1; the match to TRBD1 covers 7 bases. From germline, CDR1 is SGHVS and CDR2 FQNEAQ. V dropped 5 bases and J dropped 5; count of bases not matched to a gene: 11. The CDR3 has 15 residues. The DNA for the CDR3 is TGTGCCAGCAGCCCGAAACAGGGGCGGGGGACTGAAGCTTTCTTT. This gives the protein CASSPKQGRGTEAFF.

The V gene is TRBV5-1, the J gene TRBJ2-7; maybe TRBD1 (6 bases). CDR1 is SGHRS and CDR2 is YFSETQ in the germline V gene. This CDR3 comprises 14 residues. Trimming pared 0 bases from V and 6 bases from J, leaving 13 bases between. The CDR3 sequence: CASSLDRVVREQYF. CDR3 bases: TGCGCCAGCAGCTTGGACAGGGTAGTCCGCGAGCAGTACTTC. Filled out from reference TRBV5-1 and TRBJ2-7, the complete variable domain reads KAGVTQTPRYLIKTRGQQVTLSCSPISGHRSVSWYQQTPGQGLQFLFEYFSETQRNKGNFPGRFSGRQFSNSRSEMNVSTLELGDSALYLCASSLDRVVREQYFGPGTRLTVT.

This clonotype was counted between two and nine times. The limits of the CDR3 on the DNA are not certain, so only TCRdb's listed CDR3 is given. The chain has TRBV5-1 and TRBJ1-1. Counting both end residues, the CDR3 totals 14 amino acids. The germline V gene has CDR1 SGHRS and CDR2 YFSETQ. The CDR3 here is CASSLVGSGTEDFF.

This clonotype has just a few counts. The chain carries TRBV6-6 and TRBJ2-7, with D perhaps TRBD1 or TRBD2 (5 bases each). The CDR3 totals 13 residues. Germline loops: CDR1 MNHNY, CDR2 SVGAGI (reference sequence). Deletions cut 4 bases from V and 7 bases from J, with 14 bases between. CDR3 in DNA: TGTGCCAGCAGTTCCGGGGACCGCCAAGAGCAGTACTTC. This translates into CASSSGDRQEQYF.